The text below deals with one T cell receptor (beta chain). Its antigen is not identified. This sample was taken from a study of Graves' ophthalmopathy and Graves' hyperthyroidism. The wider study: Peripheral blood collection took place at initial diagnosis, before any treatment. Broader study findings: Detection in blood was also observed for most expanded thyroid clonotypes above 0.001 frequency.

RNA served as the template for amplifying TCR beta CDR3 regions. Investigators did first-round RT-PCR with HTBI primers, then second-round multiplex PCR. TCRdb independently ran MiXCR on the multiplex PCR reads; one entry per CDR3 protein. This sample has over 650,000 distinct CDR3 sequences, with under 50% found just once. Ineligible for inclusion were patients with other autoimmune diseases, uncontrolled infections, pregnancy or lactation. Germline assignment: CDR1 SGHTA and CDR2 FQGTGA. The CDR3 consists of 13 residues. The V gene lost 4 bases and the J gene lost 9 bases, with 13 bases spanning the gap.

This receptor was taken from an adult man with Graves' ophthalmopathy. The rearrangement uses TRBV7-3 and TRBJ1-5; unclear D gene. The sequencing input was peripheral blood. CDR3: CASSYDWGWPQHF. The CDR3 DNA reads as TGTGCCAGCAGCTATGATTGGGGATGGCCCCAGCATTTT.